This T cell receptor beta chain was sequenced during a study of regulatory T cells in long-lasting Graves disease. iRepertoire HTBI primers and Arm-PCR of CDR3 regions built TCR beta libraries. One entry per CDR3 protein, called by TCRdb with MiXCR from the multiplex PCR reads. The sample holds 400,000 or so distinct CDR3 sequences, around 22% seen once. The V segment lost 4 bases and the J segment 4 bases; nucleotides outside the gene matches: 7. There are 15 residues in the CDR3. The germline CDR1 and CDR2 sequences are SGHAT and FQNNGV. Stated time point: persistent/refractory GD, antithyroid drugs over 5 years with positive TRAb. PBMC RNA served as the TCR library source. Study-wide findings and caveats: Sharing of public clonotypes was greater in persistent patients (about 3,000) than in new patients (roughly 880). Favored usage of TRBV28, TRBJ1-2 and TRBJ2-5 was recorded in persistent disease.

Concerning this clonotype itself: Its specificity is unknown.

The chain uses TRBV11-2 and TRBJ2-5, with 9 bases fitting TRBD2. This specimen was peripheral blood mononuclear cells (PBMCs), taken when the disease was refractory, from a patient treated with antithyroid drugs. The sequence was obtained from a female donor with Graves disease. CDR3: CASSSDGRGGETQYF. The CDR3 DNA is TGTGCCAGCAGCTCCGATGGGCGGGGGGGAGAGACCCAGTACTTC.